These 5 T cell receptor beta chains originate from one sample sequenced in a study of blood T cell repertoires in COVID-19. Sequenced by immunoSEQ multiplex PCR; TCRdb stores in-frame clones only, minus some. The data contain about 170,000 clones, approximately 85% of them singletons. Sequencing was done on a sample of peripheral blood. The receptors shown here come from a man in his 60s who had recovered from COVID-19.

J is TRBJ1-6 and V is TRBV21-1. TRBV21-1 is a pseudogene locus. This CDR3 spans 14 amino acids. CDR3 sequence: CASSKPLFNSPLHF. The CDR3 DNA is TGTGCCAGCAGCAAACCCTTGTTTAATTCACCCCTCCACTTT.

The sample holds one count of this clone. V is TRBV19 and J is TRBJ1-1, with D hard to call. V lost 5 bases and J 8 bases, leaving 18 bases between the germline ends. CDR3 size: 14 residues. The germline CDR1 and CDR2 sequences are LNHDA and SQIVND (reference sequence). The CDR3 region has the DNA TGTGCCAGTAGTGCCCGACACGAGATTTCCGAAGCTTTCTTT. Protein sequence: CASSARHEISEAFF.

This chain connects TRBV5-5 to TRBJ2-5, with D possibly TRBD2 on 6 matching bases. V was clipped by 4 bases and J by 5 bases, with 18 bases between them. The CDR3 extends over 15 amino acids. Germline V gene sequence: CDR1 SGHKS, CDR2 YYEKEE (reference sequence). The CDR3 sequence is CASSPIRLGRETQYF. The CDR3, as DNA: TGTGCCAGCAGCCCAATACGACTGGGGAGGGAGACCCAGTACTTC.

The J gene is TRBJ1-2, the V gene TRBV18; TRBD1 agrees at 11 bases. Germline V lookup: CDR1 KGHSH, CDR2 LQKENI. Germline trimming cut 2 bases from V and 4 bases from J; bases unmatched to any gene: 12. This CDR3 region has 18 residues. CDR3 bases: TGTGCCAGCTCACCATCGCCTCCGGGGACAGGGGGAATCTATGGCTACACCTTC. Its protein product is CASSPSPPGTGGIYGYTF.

This chain uses TRBV3-1 (or the pseudogene TRBV3-2) with TRBJ2-5; the D is unclear. This CDR3 has 14 amino acids. Trimming removed 7 bases from V and 1 base from J, with 13 bases in between. Germline CDR1 is LGHDT and CDR2 is YNNKEL (reference sequence). The CDR3 sequence: CASTSRIIQETQYF. In nucleotides, the CDR3 is TGTGCCAGCACATCGAGGATAATCCAAGAGACCCAGTACTTC.